Included here is one T cell receptor (beta chain) sequence, with context. Its antigen is as yet unknown. Treatment specified: oral pan-JAK inhibitor, 5-10 mg twice daily. This record belongs to a study of CD8+ T cells in alopecia areata. Sequencing templates came from extracted RNA that was reverse transcribed into cDNA. Here immunoSEQ multiplex PCR was the method, and the copy in TCRdb shows in-frame clones only, minus some. This table holds 200,000 to 250,000 clones, roughly two fifths found once. Study observations and caveats: While patients received tofacitinib, many expanded lesional clones remained present in scalp and blood.

The sequenced sample was CD4+ T cells sorted from blood, obtained between weeks 30 and 35, from a patient treated with tofacitinib. The sequence was obtained from a human donor with alopecia areata.

CDR3 sequence reads: CASNNRASGTDTQYF. Here the CDR3 DNA reads TGTGCCAGCAATAACAGGGCGTCAGGCACAGATACGCAGTATTTT. V gene TRBV6-1 combines with J gene TRBJ2-3; a possible D gene is TRBD1 (6 bases). Germline V gene lookup returns CDR1 MNHNS and CDR2 SASEGT. The CDR3 totals 15 residues. V lost 7 bases, J lost 1 base, and 15 bases lay in between.